This T cell receptor beta chain was identified during a study of graft-versus-host responses after intestinal transplantation. The CDR3 has 13 residues. Trimming pared 0 bases from V and 2 bases from J, leaving 6 bases between. The germline V gene encodes CDR1 SGHRS and CDR2 YFSETQ. As concerns this clone: Its specificity is not known. This same CDR3 is encoded by further DNA sequences in the sample.

The data were produced by immunoSEQ multiplex PCR, yet TCRdb's version contains in-frame clones alone and is incomplete. The table lists around 110,000 clones, less than 95% of them singletons, with roughly 0.2% in the top ten. The V and J genes are TRBV5-1 and TRBJ2-7, with D tentatively TRBD2 (5 bases). The sample was unstimulated CD4+ T cells sorted from spleen or lymph node cells, taken before intestinal transplant. The source of this sequence is a human donor who received an intestinal transplant. CDR3 sequence: CASSLAGTYEQYF. The CDR3 DNA follows: TGCGCCAGCAGCTTGGCGGGGACCTACGAGCAGTACTTC.